One sample yielded the 8 T cell receptor beta chains listed below, sequenced in a study of blood T cells in healthy people across ages. A J-beta primer mix and a sample-barcoded 5' primer were used in a second PCR of about 7 to 12 cycles. TCRdb re-called the 5' RACE reads through MiXCR, storing one row per CDR3 protein. The sample has over 950,000 distinct CDR3 sequences, roughly half seen once. The sequencing input was blood. The receptor set was obtained from an older woman in good health.

The chain recombines TRBV7-9 with TRBJ2-4, with 8 positions matching TRBD1. The CDR3 is 15 amino acids. The V gene end was trimmed by 2 bases and the J gene end by 13 bases; junction bases not matched to a gene: 13. Germline V CDR1 and CDR2: SEHNR, FQNEAQ (reference sequence). The CDR3 DNA sequence: TGTGCCAGCAGCTTATTCTCCGGACAGGGATGGGAGCAGTACTTC. This translates into CASSLFSGQGWEQYF.

Note on this clonotype: Germline and junction disagree at one end, which may indicate a read error. The rearrangement uses TRBV15 and TRBJ2-7; unclear D gene. The CDR3 sequence is 14 residues long. Germline V CDR1 and CDR2: LNHNV, YYDKDF (reference sequence). This chain's CDR3 is CAASRAGTGNEQYF. The CDR3 DNA is TGTGCCGCCAGCAGAGCCGGAACTGGCAATGAGCAGTACTTC.

The gene calls are TRBV5-1 and TRBJ1-6; D is undetermined. V was shortened by 4 bases and J by 0 bases, with 8 bases between the two germline ends. CDR3 length: 15 amino acids. CDR1 and CDR2 (germline): SGHRS, YFSETQ. CDR3 DNA: TGCGCCAGCAGCCAGACACCCTCCTATAATTCACCCCTCCACTTT. Its protein is CASSQTPSYNSPLHF.

The rearrangement joins TRBV5-1 to TRBJ1-2; the D gene is possibly TRBD1 (5 bases). The CDR3 covers 14 residues. The germline V gene encodes CDR1 SGHRS and CDR2 YFSETQ. Trimming removed 4 bases at V and 5 bases at J, with 15 bases between. The CDR3 DNA sequence: TGCGCCAGCAGCGGCGGGACGATCCAATATGGCTACACCTTC. Its protein product is CASSGGTIQYGYTF.

As to this clonotype: This clone may be a read error of a much larger clone one base away. The chain employs TRBV12-3 or TRBV12-4 and TRBJ2-5, with no clear D. The CDR3 is made up of 13 amino acids. Deletions cut 10 bases from V and 3 bases from J, with 15 bases between. In nucleotides, the CDR3 is TGTGCCACCCGTTTCTATATCAAAGAGACCCAGTACTTC. Translated, it gives CATRFYIKETQYF.

This rearrangement joins TRBV4-1 to TRBJ1-4, with D perhaps TRBD1 (5 bases). CDR3 length: 14 residues. CDR1 and CDR2 from the germline V gene are MGHRA and YSYEKL. Deletions cut 7 bases from V and 4 bases from J, with 13 bases between. CDR3 in amino acids: CASTARDGNEKLFF. In DNA, the CDR3 is TGCGCCAGCACCGCCCGGGACGGTAATGAAAAACTGTTTTTT.

V usage is TRBV27 and J usage is TRBJ2-1, with 8 bases identical to TRBD2. Losses at the gene ends were 5 bases for V and 3 bases for J; bases not matched to a gene: 6. Per germline, CDR1 MNHEY and CDR2 SMNVEV (reference sequence). The CDR3 has 15 residues. CDR3 nucleotides: TGTGCCAGCAGTGTACTAGCGGAGAGCTACAATGAGCAGTTCTTC. As protein: CASSVLAESYNEQFF.

This clonotype was observed once. The rearrangement uses TRBV20-1 and TRBJ2-1; 8 positions agree with TRBD1. Looked up from germline, CDR1 is DFQATT and CDR2 is SNEGSKA (reference sequence). This CDR3 contains 12 residues. The trim removed 3 bases at V and 9 bases at J, leaving 4 bases unmatched. The CDR3 DNA is TGCAGTGCTAGGGGGGACAGGTGTGAGCAGTTCTTC. The encoded protein is CSARGDRCEQFF.